This TCR beta chain emerged from a study of blood T cells in healthy people across ages. Background on the study: Through template switching, about one barcoded beta molecule was captured per two T cells, as measured in model experiments.

A J-beta primer mix and a sample-barcoded 5' primer were used in a second PCR of roughly 7 to 12 cycles. Every cDNA was tagged by a template-switch adaptor with 12 random nucleotides. TCRdb reanalysed the 5' RACE reads using MiXCR and keeps one entry per CDR3 protein. The table shows 550,000 to 750,000 distinct CDR3 sequences, with around 20% occurring only once. Study results and caveats: There were more naive CD4+ cells and higher diversity in long-lived donors than in aged donors.

Trimming left V 3 bases short and J 6 bases short, with 15 bases between. CDR3 size: 14 residues. CDR1 is SGHTA and CDR2 is FQGNSA in the germline V gene. This clonotype appeared a few times. Its antigen is not identified. The chain uses TRBV7-2 and TRBJ2-7, with a tentative D call TRBD1 (5 bases). The clonotype was recovered from a man aged 65-85 years in good health. The material sequenced was blood. The CDR3 nucleotides read TGTGCCAGCAGCTTGCGGACAAGCTCCGTCGAGCAGTACTTC. This encodes CASSLRTSSVEQYF.